This TCR beta chain is drawn from a study of T cells in Graves' hyperthyroidism and ophthalmopathy. Study-wide results and caveats: Stable hyperthyroidism and ophthalmopathy were separated using 13 V-J signatures. Blood also contained most expanded thyroid clonotypes above 0.001. The model identified upcoming ophthalmopathy a median roughly 6.5 months ahead of onset.

The authors obtained PBMCs from roughly 10 ml of fresh peripheral blood. This clonotype was recorded at least ten times. Its antigen is undetermined. V lost 4 bases to trimming and J lost 7 bases; unmatched junction nucleotides: 3. This CDR3 is 12 amino acids long. The V gene's germline CDR1 is SGHAT and CDR2 FQDESV (reference sequence). TCR beta CDR3 region amplification was performed from RNA transcripts. Using the HTBI primer set, a first-round RT-PCR was run on the TCR CDR3. TCRdb called the multiplex PCR reads again in MiXCR, with one record for every CDR3 protein. The repertoire holds 600,000 to 900,000 distinct CDR3 sequences, about a sixth seen once, with approximately 8.4% in the top ten.

The clonotype originates from a young man with Graves' hyperthyroidism. The chain employs TRBV11-1 and TRBJ1-1; 7 nucleotides line up with TRBD1. The sequenced sample consisted of blood. The CDR3 sequence: CASSSDRVEAFF. The CDR3 coding sequence is TGTGCCAGCAGCTCCGACAGGGTTGAAGCTTTCTTT.